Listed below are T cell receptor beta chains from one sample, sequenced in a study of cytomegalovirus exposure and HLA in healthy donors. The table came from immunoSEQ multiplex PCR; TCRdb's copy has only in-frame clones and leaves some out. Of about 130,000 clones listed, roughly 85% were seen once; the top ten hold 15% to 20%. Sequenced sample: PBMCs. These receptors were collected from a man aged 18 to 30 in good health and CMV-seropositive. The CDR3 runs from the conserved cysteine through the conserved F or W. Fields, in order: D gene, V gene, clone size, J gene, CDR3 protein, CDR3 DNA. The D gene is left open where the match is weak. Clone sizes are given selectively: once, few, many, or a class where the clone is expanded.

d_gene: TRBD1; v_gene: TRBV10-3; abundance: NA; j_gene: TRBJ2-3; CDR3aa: CAISESIKGGQKDTQYF; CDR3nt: TGTGCCATCAGTGAGTCAATCAAAGGGGGACAGAAGGATACGCAGTATTTT
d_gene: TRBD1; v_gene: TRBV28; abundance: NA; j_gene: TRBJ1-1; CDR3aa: CASSSLSDRGTEAFF; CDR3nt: TGTGCCAGCAGTTCCCTCTCGGACAGGGGCACTGAAGCTTTCTTT
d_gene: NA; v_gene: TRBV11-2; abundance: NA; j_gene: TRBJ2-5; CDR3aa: CASSLQVQETQYF; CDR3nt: TGTGCCAGCAGCTTACAGGTCCAAGAGACCCAGTACTTC
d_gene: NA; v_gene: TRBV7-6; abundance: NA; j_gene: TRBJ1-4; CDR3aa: CASSQGRANEKLFF; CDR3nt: TGTGCCAGCAGCCAGGGGAGGGCTAATGAAAAACTGTTTTTT
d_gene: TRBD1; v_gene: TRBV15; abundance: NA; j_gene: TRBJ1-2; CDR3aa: CATSRQGAGGYTF; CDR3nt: TGTGCCACCAGCAGACAGGGGGCCGGTGGCTACACCTTC
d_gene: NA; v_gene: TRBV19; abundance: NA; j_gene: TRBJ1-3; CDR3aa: CASSIQTGSYGNTIYF; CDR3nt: TGTGCCAGTAGTATCCAGACAGGCTCGTACGGAAACACCATATATTTT
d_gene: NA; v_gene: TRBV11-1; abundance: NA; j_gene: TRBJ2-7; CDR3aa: CASSAGLSYEQYF; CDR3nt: TGTGCCAGCAGCGCGGGACTCTCCTACGAGCAGTACTTC
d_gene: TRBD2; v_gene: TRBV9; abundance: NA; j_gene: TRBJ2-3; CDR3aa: CASSVELAGNTDTQYF; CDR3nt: TGTGCCAGCAGCGTAGAACTAGCGGGGAACACAGATACGCAGTATTTT
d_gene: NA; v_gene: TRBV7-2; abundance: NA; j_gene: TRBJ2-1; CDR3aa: CASILALGPYNEQFF; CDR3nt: TGTGCCAGCATTCTTGCCCTGGGCCCCTACAATGAGCAGTTCTTC
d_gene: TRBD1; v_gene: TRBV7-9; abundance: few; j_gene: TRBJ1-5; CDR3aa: CASSGTGGYQPQHF; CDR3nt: TGTGCCAGCAGCGGGACAGGGGGGTATCAGCCCCAGCATTTT
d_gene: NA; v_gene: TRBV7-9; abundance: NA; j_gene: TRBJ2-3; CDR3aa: CASSNTEPDTQYF; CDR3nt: TGTGCCAGCAGCAACACCGAACCAGATACGCAGTATTTT
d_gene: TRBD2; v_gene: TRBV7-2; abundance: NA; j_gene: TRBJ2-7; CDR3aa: CASSSLSLAGGGAYEQYF; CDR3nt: TGTGCCAGCAGCTCCCTCTCCCTAGCGGGGGGCGGTGCCTACGAGCAGTACTTC